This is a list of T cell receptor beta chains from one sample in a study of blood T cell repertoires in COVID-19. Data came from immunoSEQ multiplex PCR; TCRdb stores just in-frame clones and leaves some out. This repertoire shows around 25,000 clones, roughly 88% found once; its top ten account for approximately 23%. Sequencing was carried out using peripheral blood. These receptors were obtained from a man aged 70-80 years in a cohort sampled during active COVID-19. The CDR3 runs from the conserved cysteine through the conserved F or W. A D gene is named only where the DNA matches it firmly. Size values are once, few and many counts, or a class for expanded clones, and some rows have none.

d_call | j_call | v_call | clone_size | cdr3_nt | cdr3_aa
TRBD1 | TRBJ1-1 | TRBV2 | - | TGTGCCAGCACCGGGGACAGACCGAACACTGAAGCTTTCTTT | CASTGDRPNTEAFF
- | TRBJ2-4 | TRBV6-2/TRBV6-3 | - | TGTGCCAGCAGTTACGGGGGCCCCGGGACCACGGCAGGGAACATTCAGTACTTC | CASSYGGPGTTAGNIQYF
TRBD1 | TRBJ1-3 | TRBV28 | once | TGTGCCAGCAGACCGGGGACAGGAATCTCTGGAAACACCATATATTTT | CASRPGTGISGNTIYF
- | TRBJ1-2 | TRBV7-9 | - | TGTGCCAGCATTACCTTAGAGCAGGGAGGACATGGCTACACCTTC | CASITLEQGGHGYTF
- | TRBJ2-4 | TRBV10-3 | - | TGTGCCACCCGACTGGGAGGCGGAAACATTCAGTACTTC | CATRLGGGNIQYF
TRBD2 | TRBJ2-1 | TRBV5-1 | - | TGCGCCAGCAGCTCAACGACTAGCGGGAGGGCCAGGATCTACAATGAGCAGTTCTTC | CASSSTTSGRARIYNEQFF
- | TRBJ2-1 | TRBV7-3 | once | TGTGCCAGCAGCTTACAGTTAAATGAGCAGTTCTTC | CASSLQLNEQFF
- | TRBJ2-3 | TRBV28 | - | TGTGCCAGCAGTTTGGGGGGAACAGGCGCCACGCAGTATTTT | CASSLGGTGATQYF
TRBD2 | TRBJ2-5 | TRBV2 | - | TGTGCCAGCAGTGATGGCGGGAGTGAGACCCAGTACTTC | CASSDGGSETQYF
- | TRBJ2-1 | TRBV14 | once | TGTGCCAGCAGCCCATTTGCGGGACTCGAGCAGTTCTTC | CASSPFAGLEQFF
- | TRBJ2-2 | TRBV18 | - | TGTGCCAGCTCACCACCAGCAGGGGGGACTACCGGGGAGCTGTTTTTT | CASSPPAGGTTGELFF
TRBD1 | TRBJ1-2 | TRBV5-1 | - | TGCGCCAGCAGCACTCCGGGACAGGGGAGCTATGGCTACACCTTC | CASSTPGQGSYGYTF
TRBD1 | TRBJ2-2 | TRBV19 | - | TGTGCCAGTAGTATTGGTTTCAGGGGGCGAACGGACACCGGGGAGCTGTTTTTT | CASSIGFRGRTDTGELFF
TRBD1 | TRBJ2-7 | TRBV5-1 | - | TGCGCCAGCAGTAGCGGACAGGGCTACGAGCAGTACTTC | CASSSGQGYEQYF
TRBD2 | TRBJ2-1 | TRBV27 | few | TGTGCCAGCAGTTTCACAAGCTCGGGAGGGAGTCGCAATGAGCAGTTCTTC | CASSFTSSGGSRNEQFF
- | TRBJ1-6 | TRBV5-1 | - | TGCGCCAGCAGCCCAGGGGAAGTAAATTCACCCCTCCACTTT | CASSPGEVNSPLHF
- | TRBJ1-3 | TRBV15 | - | TGTGCCACCAGCAGAGATTTTCCAGGGACTGGAAACACCATATATTTT | CATSRDFPGTGNTIYF
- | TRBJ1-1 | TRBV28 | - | TGTGCCAGCACCCAATGGACTGACCCAAGGGGGGAAGCTTTCTTT | CASTQWTDPRGEAFF
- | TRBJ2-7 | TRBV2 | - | TGTGCCAGCAGTAAGGGTTCGGGATTCTCCTACGAGCAGTACTTC | CASSKGSGFSYEQYF
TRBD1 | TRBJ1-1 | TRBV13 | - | TGTGCCAGCAGCAACAACCGGGACAGGCCGAACACTGAAGCTTTCTTT | CASSNNRDRPNTEAFF
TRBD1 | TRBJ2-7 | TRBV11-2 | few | TGTGCCAGCAGCCTAGACAGGGGCTTTGGCTACGAGCAGTACTTC | CASSLDRGFGYEQYF
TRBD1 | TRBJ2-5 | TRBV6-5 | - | TGTGCCAGCAGTCCGACAGGGCGGGAGACCCAGTACTTC | CASSPTGRETQYF
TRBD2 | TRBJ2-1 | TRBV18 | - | TGTGCCAGCTCACCATATTCCGGACTAGCCTACAATGAGCAGTTCTTC | CASSPYSGLAYNEQFF
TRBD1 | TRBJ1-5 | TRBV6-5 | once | TGTGCCAGCAGTTTTGGACAGGGGGCTGGTCAGCCCCAGCATTTT | CASSFGQGAGQPQHF
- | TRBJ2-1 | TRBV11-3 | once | TGTGCCAGCAGGGGGGCAGGGGAGCAGTTCTTC | CASRGAGEQFF
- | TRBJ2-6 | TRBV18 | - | TGTGCCAGCTCACCAATCCCTCAGGTAGCTGGGGCCAACGTCCTGACTTTC | CASSPIPQVAGANVLTF
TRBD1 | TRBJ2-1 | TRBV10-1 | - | TGCGCCAGCAGTGGGAGGACAGGGGCCCCCTGGTTCTTC | CASSGRTGAPWFF
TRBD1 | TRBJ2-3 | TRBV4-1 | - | TGCGCCAGCAGCCAAGGGGGGACAGGCACAGATACGCAGTATTTT | CASSQGGTGTDTQYF
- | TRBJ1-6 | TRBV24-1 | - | TGTGCCACCAGCTCGGGGGGGTCCACTTATAATTCACCCCTCCACTTT | CATSSGGSTYNSPLHF
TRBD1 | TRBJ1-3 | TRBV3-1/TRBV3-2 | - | TGTGCCAGCAGCCCCCGGGACAGGGGCTCTGGAAACACCATATATTTT | CASSPRDRGSGNTIYF
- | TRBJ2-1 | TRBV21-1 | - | TGTGCCAGCAGCAATATCCCCCTGGGACAGGAATACAATGAGCAGTTCTTC | CASSNIPLGQEYNEQFF
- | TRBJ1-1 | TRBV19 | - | TGTGCCAGTAGTACAGCAAACAGGCTGGGCACTGAAGCTTTCTTT | CASSTANRLGTEAFF
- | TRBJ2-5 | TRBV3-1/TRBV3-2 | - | TGTGCCAGCAGCCAAGTTCGAACAGGGCAAGAGACCCAGTACTTC | CASSQVRTGQETQYF
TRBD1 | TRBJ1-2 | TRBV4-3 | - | TGCGCCAGCAGCCAAGAGGGACAGGGGGCCGCTAACTATGGCTACACCTTC | CASSQEGQGAANYGYTF
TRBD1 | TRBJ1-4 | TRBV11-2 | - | TGTGCCAGCAGCTTAGCAGGGGGTGCAACTAATGAAAAACTGTTTTTT | CASSLAGGATNEKLFF
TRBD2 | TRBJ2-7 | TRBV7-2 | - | TGTGCCAGCAGCTTAAAAGCGGGAGGGCCCCACGAGCAGTACTTC | CASSLKAGGPHEQYF
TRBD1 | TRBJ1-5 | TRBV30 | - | TGTGCCTGGAGTACAGGGGGAAGGAATCAGCCCCAGCATTTT | CAWSTGGRNQPQHF
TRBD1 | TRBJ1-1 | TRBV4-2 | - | TGTGCCAGCAGCTCCCCGGGACAGGGGAACACTGAAGCTTTCTTT | CASSSPGQGNTEAFF
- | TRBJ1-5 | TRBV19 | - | TGTGCCAGTAGTATAAGGGGTAGGCAGCCCCAGCATTTT | CASSIRGRQPQHF
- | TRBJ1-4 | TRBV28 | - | TGTGCCAGCAGTTTATCGGGGGGTGTTCCTTCTGGGAAACTGTTTTTT | CASSLSGGVPSGKLFF
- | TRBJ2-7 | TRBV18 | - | TGTGCCAGCTCACCTGGACTACAAACCTACGAGCAGTACTTC | CASSPGLQTYEQYF